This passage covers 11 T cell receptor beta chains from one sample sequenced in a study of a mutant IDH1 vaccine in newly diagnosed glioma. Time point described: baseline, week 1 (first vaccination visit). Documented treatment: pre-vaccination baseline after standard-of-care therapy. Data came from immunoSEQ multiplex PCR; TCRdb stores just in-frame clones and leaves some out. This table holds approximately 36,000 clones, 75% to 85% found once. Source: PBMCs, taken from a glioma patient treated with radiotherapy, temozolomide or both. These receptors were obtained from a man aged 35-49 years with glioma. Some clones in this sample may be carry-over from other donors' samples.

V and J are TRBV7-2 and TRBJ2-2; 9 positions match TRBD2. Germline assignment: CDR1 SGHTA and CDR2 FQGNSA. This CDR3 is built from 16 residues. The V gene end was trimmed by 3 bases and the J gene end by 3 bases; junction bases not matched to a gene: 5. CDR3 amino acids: CASSFSGTSHTGELFF. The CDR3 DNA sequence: TGTGCCAGCAGCTTCTCCGGGACTAGCCACACCGGGGAGCTGTTTTTT. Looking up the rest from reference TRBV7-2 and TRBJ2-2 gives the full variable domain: GAGVSQSPSNKVTEKGKDVELRCDPISGHTALYWYRQSLGQGLEFLIYFQGNSAPDKSGLPSDRFSAERTGGSVSTLTIQRTQQEDSAVYLCASSFSGTSHTGELFFGEGSRLTVL.

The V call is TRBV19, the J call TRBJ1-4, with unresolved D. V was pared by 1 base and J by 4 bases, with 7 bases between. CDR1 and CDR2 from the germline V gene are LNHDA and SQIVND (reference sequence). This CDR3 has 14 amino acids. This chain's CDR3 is CASSIGAGNEKLFF. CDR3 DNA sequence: TGTGCCAGTAGTATAGGGGCCGGTAATGAAAAACTGTTTTTT.

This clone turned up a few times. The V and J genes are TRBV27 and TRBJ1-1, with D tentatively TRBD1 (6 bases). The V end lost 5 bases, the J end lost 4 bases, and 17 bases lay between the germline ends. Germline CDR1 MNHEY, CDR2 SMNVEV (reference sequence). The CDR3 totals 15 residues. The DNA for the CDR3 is TGTGCCAGCAGTGGACAGAAAGGGTTGGGCACTGAAGCTTTCTTT. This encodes CASSGQKGLGTEAFF.

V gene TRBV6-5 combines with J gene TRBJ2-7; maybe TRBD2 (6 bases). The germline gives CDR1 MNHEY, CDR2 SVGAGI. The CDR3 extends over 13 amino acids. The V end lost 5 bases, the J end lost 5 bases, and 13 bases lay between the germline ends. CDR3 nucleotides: TGTGCCAGCAGTCCCTCGGAGGGGCACGAGCAGTACTTC. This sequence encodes CASSPSEGHEQYF.

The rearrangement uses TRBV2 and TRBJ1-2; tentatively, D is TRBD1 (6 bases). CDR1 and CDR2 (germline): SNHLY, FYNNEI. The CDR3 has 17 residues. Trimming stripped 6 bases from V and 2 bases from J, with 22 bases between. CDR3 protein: CASSPDWGALYNYGYTF. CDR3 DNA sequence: TGTGCCAGCAGCCCCGACTGGGGGGCCTTATACAACTATGGCTACACCTTC.

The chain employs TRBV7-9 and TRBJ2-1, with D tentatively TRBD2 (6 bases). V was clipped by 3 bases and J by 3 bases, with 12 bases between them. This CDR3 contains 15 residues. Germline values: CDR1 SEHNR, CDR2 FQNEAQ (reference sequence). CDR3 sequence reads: CASSLGMTSYNEQFF. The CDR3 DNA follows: TGTGCCAGCAGCTTGGGTATGACTAGCTACAATGAGCAGTTCTTC.

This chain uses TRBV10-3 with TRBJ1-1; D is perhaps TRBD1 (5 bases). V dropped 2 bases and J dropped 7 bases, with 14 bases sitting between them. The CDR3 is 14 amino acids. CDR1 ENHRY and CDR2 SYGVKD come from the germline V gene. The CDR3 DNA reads TGTGCCATCAGTGAGGACGAGGGGCTAAGTGAAGCTTTCTTT. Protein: CAISEDEGLSEAFF.

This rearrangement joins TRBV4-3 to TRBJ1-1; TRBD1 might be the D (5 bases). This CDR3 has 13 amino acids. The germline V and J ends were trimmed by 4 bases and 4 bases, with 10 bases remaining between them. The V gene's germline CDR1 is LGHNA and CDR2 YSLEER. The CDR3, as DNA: TGCGCCAGCAGCCTAAGGGGAGGCACTGAAGCTTTCTTT. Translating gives CASSLRGGTEAFF.

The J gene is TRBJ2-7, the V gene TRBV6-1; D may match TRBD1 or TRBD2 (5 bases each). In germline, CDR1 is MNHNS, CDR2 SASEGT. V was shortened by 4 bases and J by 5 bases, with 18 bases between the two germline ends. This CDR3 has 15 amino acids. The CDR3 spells CASSVSTPGDDEQYF. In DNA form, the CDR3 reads TGTGCCAGCAGTGTATCGACCCCTGGGGACGACGAGCAGTACTTC.

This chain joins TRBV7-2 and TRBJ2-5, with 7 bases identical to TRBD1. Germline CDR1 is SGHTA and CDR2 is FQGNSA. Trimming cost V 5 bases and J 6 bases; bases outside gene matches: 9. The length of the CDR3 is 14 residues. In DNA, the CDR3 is TGTGCCAGCAGCCCACACAGGGACAGCCAGACCCAGTACTTC. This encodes CASSPHRDSQTQYF.

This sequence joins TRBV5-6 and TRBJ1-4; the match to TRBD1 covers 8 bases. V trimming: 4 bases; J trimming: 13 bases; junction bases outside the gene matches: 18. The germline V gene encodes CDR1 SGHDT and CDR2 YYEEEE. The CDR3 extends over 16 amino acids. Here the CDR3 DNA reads TGTGCCAGCAGCCCCGAGGGTGACAGGGGCGCGATGAGACTGTTTTTT. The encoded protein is CASSPEGDRGAMRLFF.